These 24 T cell receptor beta chains originate from one sample sequenced in a study of regulatory and conventional T cells in RAG deficiency. Clones were sequenced by immunoSEQ multiplex PCR, and TCRdb holds only the in-frame ones, with some missing. Among approximately 10,000 clones listed, 94% were seen once. Genomic DNA came from blood regulatory T cells gated CD4+ CD25-high CD127-low. Another study also made use of these data, one on regulatory T cells. As that study records: The primer mix had 52 TRBV and 13 TRBJ primers.

Sequencing was performed on CD127- CD25+ CD4+ Tregs sorted from blood. These receptors originate from a human donor in good health.

The chain has TRBV7-3 and TRBJ2-5; a possible D gene is TRBD2 (6 bases). The CDR3 totals 15 residues. Trimming removed 2 bases from V and 3 bases from J, with 13 bases in between. Germline CDR1 and CDR2: SGHTA and FQGTGA. As DNA, the CDR3 is TGTGCCAGCAGCTTATCCGGGGGACTCAAAGAGACCCAGTACTTC. Translated, it gives CASSLSGGLKETQYF.

The genes are TRBV11-2 and TRBJ1-1; weak D call: TRBD1 (5 bases). Germline CDR1 reads SGHAT; CDR2 reads FQNNGV. This CDR3 is built from 12 residues. Trimming shortened V by 5 bases and J by 11 bases, and 15 bases separated the two germline ends. The CDR3 nucleotides read TGTGCCAGCAGCCCCGGGGGGATAGAGGCTTTCTTT. Its translation is CASSPGGIEAFF. Using reference TRBV11-2 and TRBJ1-1 for the parts outside the CDR3, the full variable domain is EAGVAQSPRYKIIEKRQSVAFWCNPISGHATLYWYQQILGQGPKLLIQFQNNGVVDDSQLPKDRFSAERLKGVDSTLKIQPAKLEDSAVYLCASSPGGIEAFFGQGTRLTVV.

The chain has TRBV5-1 and TRBJ2-7; D possibly corresponds to TRBD1 (6 bases). This CDR3 spans 13 amino acids. Trimming cost V 2 bases and J 5 bases, with 11 bases left between them. The V gene's germline CDR1 is SGHRS and CDR2 YFSETQ. Here the CDR3 reads CASSLQGNHEQYF. The CDR3, as DNA: TGCGCCAGCAGCTTACAGGGTAACCACGAGCAGTACTTC.

The chain combines TRBV7-9 with TRBJ1-5, with D hard to call. Germline V gene lookup returns CDR1 SEHNR and CDR2 FQNEAQ (reference sequence). This CDR3 has 16 amino acids. The V and J ends lost 2 bases and 7 bases respectively, with 18 bases between them. The CDR3 protein is CASSLYTHGRRQPQHF. Written as DNA, the CDR3 is TGTGCCAGCAGCTTATATACACACGGTCGCAGGCAGCCCCAGCATTTT.

The V gene is TRBV5-1, the J gene TRBJ1-6, with 8 bases aligning to TRBD1. The CDR3 has 17 residues. V was pared by 0 bases and J by 7 bases, with 9 bases of the junction left unmatched. From germline, CDR1 is SGHRS and CDR2 YFSETQ. Here the CDR3 reads CASSLVTGGYSNSPLHF. As DNA, the CDR3 is TGCGCCAGCAGCTTGGTAACAGGGGGATACTCCAATTCACCCCTCCACTTT.

The J gene is TRBJ1-5, the V gene TRBV19; TRBD1 aligns across 8 bases. The germline V gene has CDR1 LNHDA and CDR2 SQIVND (reference sequence). The CDR3 loop spans 17 amino acids. Unmatched junction bases numbered 12, after V lost 7 bases and J lost 1 base. Written as DNA, the CDR3 is TGTGCCAGTAATACAGGGGGTGGAGGGATAAGCAATCAGCCCCAGCATTTT. Its translation is CASNTGGGGISNQPQHF.

The J gene is TRBJ1-2, the V gene TRBV28, with 9 bases aligning to TRBD1. Trimming removed 3 bases from V and 7 bases from J; junction bases left unmatched: 9. The CDR3 is made up of 15 amino acids. Germline lookup yields CDR1 MDHEN and CDR2 SYDVKM. The CDR3 sequence: CASSFLRTGEGGYTF. CDR3 bases: TGTGCCAGCAGTTTTCTCCGGACAGGGGAGGGTGGCTACACCTTC.

The chain has TRBV5-1 and TRBJ1-1; D call uncertain. This CDR3 is 14 amino acids long. V lost 3 bases and J lost 0, with 9 bases in between. Looked up from germline, CDR1 is SGHRS and CDR2 is YFSETQ. CDR3 residues: CASSSQVLNTEAFF. CDR3 DNA sequence: TGCGCCAGCAGCTCGCAGGTATTGAACACTGAAGCTTTCTTT.

This clone was seen just once. The chain joins TRBV5-6 to TRBJ2-2; D unclear. V was pared by 2 bases and J by 0 bases, with 5 bases between. The CDR3 runs 14 residues. Germline V CDR1 and CDR2: SGHDT, YYEEEE. In DNA form, the CDR3 reads TGTGCCAGCAGCTTAAGAGCGAACACCGGGGAGCTGTTTTTT. Translated, it gives CASSLRANTGELFF.

V and J are TRBV19 and TRBJ2-1, with TRBD2 identical over 8 bases. Per the germline V gene, CDR1 is LNHDA and CDR2 is SQIVND (reference sequence). The V gene end was trimmed by 6 bases and the J gene end by 5 bases; junction bases not matched to a gene: 12. The CDR3 totals 16 residues. DNA for the CDR3: TGTGCCAGTAGCCCGCGGGTGGGGCGGGGGGACAATGAGCAGTTCTTC. As protein: CASSPRVGRGDNEQFF.

The CDR3 loop reads CATGTGGRVDTQYF. The CDR3 DNA follows: TGTGCCACTGGGACAGGCGGGCGTGTAGATACGCAGTATTTT. V is TRBV21-1 and J is TRBJ2-3; TRBD1 is the table's D call, not checked against the DNA. TRBV21-1 constitutes a pseudogene. The CDR3 loop spans 14 amino acids.

CDR3 residues: CASSSPGGAFF. For the CDR3, the DNA is TGTGCCAGCAGTTCCCCGGGGGGGGCTTTCTTT. The genes are TRBV2 and TRBJ1-1; D is perhaps TRBD1 (5 bases). The CDR3 length is 11 residues. Germline V gene data show CDR1 as SNHLY and CDR2 as FYNNEI. The ends were cut back, 5 bases at V and 11 bases at J, with 12 bases in the middle.

The chain employs TRBV19 and TRBJ2-2; 10 bases line up with TRBD1. V was clipped by 4 bases and J by 7 bases; unmatched bases: 3. CDR3 size: 14 residues. Looked up from germline, CDR1 is LNHDA and CDR2 is SQIVND (reference sequence). For the CDR3, the DNA is TGTGCCAGTAGTAGACAGGGGGCATTCGGGGAGCTGTTTTTT. Amino acid sequence: CASSRQGAFGELFF.

The rearrangement joins TRBV9 to TRBJ2-1, with D possibly TRBD2 on 5 matching bases. The CDR3 sequence is 16 residues long. The germline CDR1 and CDR2 sequences are SGDLS and YYNGEE. The V gene lost 4 bases and the J gene lost 8 bases, with 22 bases spanning the gap. The CDR3 DNA is TGTGCCAGCAGCCCCCCCCGGGCTAGCATGGCGGATGAGCAGTTCTTC. Its translation is CASSPPRASMADEQFF.

This clone was picked up one time. This chain links TRBV7-6 with TRBJ2-5; 10 nucleotides align to TRBD2. V was pared by 5 bases and J by 7 bases, with 10 bases of the junction left unmatched. The germline V gene encodes CDR1 SGHVS and CDR2 FNYEAQ. The CDR3 consists of 15 residues. DNA for the CDR3: TGTGCCAGCAGCCGCCCAACTAGCGGGGCCGGGACCCAGTACTTC. Encoded protein: CASSRPTSGAGTQYF.

The rearrangement links TRBV5-1 to TRBJ2-3; TRBD2 agrees at 9 bases. Germline values: CDR1 SGHRS, CDR2 YFSETQ. The CDR3 totals 15 residues. The J segment lost 2 bases and the V segment lost 5 bases, leaving 6 bases of the junction unmatched. The chain's CDR3 is CASRSSGGITDTQYF. For the CDR3, the DNA is TGCGCCAGCAGAAGTAGCGGGGGAATCACAGATACGCAGTATTTT.

The chain uses TRBV4-2 and TRBJ2-2, with 10 bases matching TRBD2. CDR1 is LGHNA and CDR2 is YNFKEQ in the germline V gene. Germline trimming cut 0 bases from V and 6 bases from J; bases unmatched to any gene: 7. There are 17 residues in the CDR3. The CDR3 loop reads CASSQDLGLAGAGELFF. The DNA of the CDR3 is TGTGCCAGCAGCCAAGATTTAGGGCTAGCGGGGGCCGGGGAGCTGTTTTTT.

The CDR3 sequence: CASGGTGPYTEAFF. Here the CDR3 DNA reads TGTGCCAGCGGGGGGACAGGGCCTTACACTGAAGCTTTCTTT. The rearrangement links TRBV25-1 to TRBJ1-1; TRBD1 agrees at 9 bases. Germline CDR1 is MGHDK and CDR2 is SYGVNS. This CDR3 contains 14 residues. The junction had 7 bases not matched to a gene; V was cut back by 8 bases and J by 3 bases.

A word on this clone: One end of the junction does not line up with germline, which may come from a read error. The rearrangement joins TRBV19 to TRBJ2-5; 10 bases line up with TRBD1. CDR1 and CDR2 from the germline V gene are LNHDA and SQIVND (reference sequence). The CDR3 sequence is 13 residues long. Here the CDR3 DNA reads TGTGCCAGCCGACAGGGGGCCTGGGAGACCCCGTACTTC. It yields the protein CASRQGAWETPYF.

V gene TRBV5-1 combines with J gene TRBJ1-2, with TRBD1 as a possible D gene (5 bases). Germline V gives CDR1 SGHRS, CDR2 YFSETQ. CDR3 length equals 15 residues. V shed 0 bases and J shed 0 bases, with 9 bases lying between them. The CDR3 DNA reads TGCGCCAGCAGCTTGGGGAGGGGCGCTAACTATGGCTACACCTTC. Amino acid sequence: CASSLGRGANYGYTF.

This sequence joins TRBV28 and TRBJ1-2, with TRBD1 as a possible D gene (6 bases). V gave up 5 bases and J gave up 6 bases, with 19 bases separating them. This CDR3 region has 15 residues. Germline V gene sequence: CDR1 MDHEN, CDR2 SYDVKM. The CDR3 loop is CASSPPGHFMDGYTF. For the CDR3, the DNA is TGTGCCAGCAGTCCCCCGGGACACTTTATGGATGGCTACACCTTC.

The chain combines TRBV5-1 with TRBJ1-1; 9 bases map to TRBD1. V gave up 0 bases and J gave up 6 bases; unmatched junction bases: 3. Germline V gene data show CDR1 as SGHRS and CDR2 as YFSETQ. This CDR3 has 14 residues. The CDR3 region is CASSLADRGAEAFF. The CDR3 DNA sequence: TGCGCCAGCAGCTTGGCGGACAGGGGAGCTGAAGCTTTCTTT.

The V call is TRBV10-2, the J call TRBJ2-7; 10 nucleotides match TRBD2. The germline CDR1 and CDR2 sequences are WSHSY and SAAADI. V dropped 1 base and J dropped 3; count of bases not matched to a gene: 3. The CDR3 totals 15 residues. The CDR3 spells CASSEWASGGYEQYF. The DNA of the CDR3 is TGCGCCAGCAGTGAGTGGGCTAGCGGGGGCTACGAGCAGTACTTC.

The chain carries TRBV27 and TRBJ1-6; weak D call: TRBD1 (5 bases). V was trimmed by 2 bases and J by 6 bases, leaving 17 bases between them. In germline, CDR1 is MNHEY, CDR2 SMNVEV (reference sequence). This CDR3 has 17 residues. Here the CDR3 reads CASSLRGLRKVNSPLHF. CDR3 nucleotide sequence: TGTGCCAGCAGTTTACGGGGACTTCGGAAGGTTAATTCACCCCTCCACTTT.